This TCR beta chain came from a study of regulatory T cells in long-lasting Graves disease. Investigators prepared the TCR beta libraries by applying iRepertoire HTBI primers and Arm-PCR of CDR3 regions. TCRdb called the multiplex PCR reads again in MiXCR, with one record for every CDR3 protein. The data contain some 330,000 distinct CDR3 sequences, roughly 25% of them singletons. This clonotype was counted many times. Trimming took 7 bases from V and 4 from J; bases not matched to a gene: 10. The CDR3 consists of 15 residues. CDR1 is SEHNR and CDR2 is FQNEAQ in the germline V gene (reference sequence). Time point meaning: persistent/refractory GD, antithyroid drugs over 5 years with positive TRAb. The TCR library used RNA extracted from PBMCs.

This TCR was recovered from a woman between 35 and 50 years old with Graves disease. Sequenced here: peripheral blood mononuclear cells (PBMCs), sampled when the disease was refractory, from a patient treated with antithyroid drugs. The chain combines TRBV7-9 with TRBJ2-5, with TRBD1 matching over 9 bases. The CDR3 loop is CASNPGVTGGETQYF. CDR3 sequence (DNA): TGTGCCAGCAATCCCGGAGTGACAGGGGGAGAGACCCAGTACTTC.